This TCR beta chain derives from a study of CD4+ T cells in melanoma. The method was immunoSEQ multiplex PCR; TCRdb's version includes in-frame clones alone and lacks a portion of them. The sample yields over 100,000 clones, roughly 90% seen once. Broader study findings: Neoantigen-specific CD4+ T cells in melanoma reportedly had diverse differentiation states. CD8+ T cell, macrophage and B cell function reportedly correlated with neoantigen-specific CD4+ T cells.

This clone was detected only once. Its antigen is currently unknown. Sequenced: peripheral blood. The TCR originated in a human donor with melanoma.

CDR3 sequence: CASRASASYEQYF. CDR3 DNA: TGTGCCAGCAGGGCTAGCGCATCCTACGAGCAGTACTTC. The chain has TRBV27 and TRBJ2-7, with D tentatively TRBD2 (6 bases). This CDR3 has 13 amino acids. The germline gives CDR1 MNHEY, CDR2 SMNVEV (reference sequence). V dropped 6 bases and J dropped 1 base, with 10 bases sitting between them.